This TCR beta chain was sequenced for a study of blood T cell repertoires in COVID-19. Study summary: Acute-phase and convalescent COVID-19 samples originated in the United States, Italy and Spain. PBMCs, B-cell-depleted T cells, or T cells were the source of the cDNA or gDNA that made up the material.

Per the study methods: Nucleated cell counts were estimated from reference gene primer amplification. TCRdb keeps only in-frame clones here, not all; method: immunoSEQ multiplex PCR. That table furnishes V, J and clone size, whereas the DNA furnished D and trimming. Of a few hundred thousand clones in the sample, around 80% are singletons; the top ten hold approximately 5.4%. There are 16 residues in the CDR3. Germline-derived CDR1 and CDR2 are GTSNPN and SVGIG (reference sequence). V lost 0 bases and J 10 bases, leaving 24 bases between the germline ends. This clonotype was obtained from a human donor in a cohort sampled during active COVID-19. The sample taken for sequencing was peripheral blood. The rearrangement links TRBV30 to TRBJ1-1; maybe TRBD1 (6 bases). The CDR3 sequence is CAWSVVGEGLWGRAFF. DNA for the CDR3: TGTGCCTGGAGTGTCGTTGGGGAGGGTTTGTGGGGGCGAGCTTTCTTT.